The sequence of this T cell receptor beta chain was determined in a study of T cell responses to AZD1222 COVID-19 vaccine. The repertoire was sequenced with immunoSEQ multiplex PCR; TCRdb's copy has only in-frame clones and lacks some. The sample comprises some 150,000 clones, roughly nine tenths of which are singletons, and more than 6.5% rests with the top ten. There are 14 residues in the CDR3. Trimming took off 3 bases at V and 7 bases at J, with 15 bases between the two ends. Looked up from germline, CDR1 is SGHDN and CDR2 is FVKESK. This TCR derives from an adult who had recovered from COVID-19. Specimen: peripheral blood, collected after recovery from COVID-19. This sequence joins TRBV14 and TRBJ1-2, with D perhaps TRBD1 (5 bases). DNA of the CDR3: TGTGCCAGCAGCCAGTCCAACAGGTATACTGGCTACACCTTC. Translated: CASSQSNRYTGYTF.